What follows are 26 T cell receptor beta chains derived from one specimen sequenced in a study of shared clonotypes between healthy human individuals. Sequencing used immunoSEQ multiplex PCR; TCRdb keeps in-frame clones, though not all of them. Of around 2.1 million clones in the sample, approximately 94% were seen once. Specimen: naive CD4+ T cells sorted from blood. Specified subset: CD45RA+ positively selected. Receptors originate from a young man in good health.

The chain uses TRBV15 and TRBJ2-1; D might be TRBD1 or TRBD2, each matching 5 bases. Trimming removed 3 bases at V and 5 bases at J, with 17 bases between. Germline V gene sequence: CDR1 LNHNV, CDR2 YYDKDF (reference sequence). The length of the CDR3 is 16 residues. CDR3 sequence (DNA): TGTGCCACCAGCAGTTCCAACGTGTGGGGGAACAATGAGCAGTTCTTC. It translates to CATSSSNVWGNNEQFF. The full variable domain, in which reference TRBV15 and TRBJ2-1 provide the parts outside the CDR3, is DAMVIQNPRYQVTQFGKPVTLSCSQTLNHNVMYWYQQKSSQAPKLLFHYYDKDFNNEADTPDNFQSRRPNTSFCFLDIRSPGLGDTAMYLCATSSSNVWGNNEQFFGPGTRLTVL.

The chain is built from TRBV5-1 and TRBJ1-6; 8 bases agree with TRBD1. The V gene's germline CDR1 is SGHRS and CDR2 YFSETQ. The junction had 4 bases not matched to a gene; V was cut back by 1 base and J by 7 bases. The CDR3 sequence is 15 residues long. CDR3 DNA: TGCGCCAGCAGCTTGAGGGCAGGGGGCAATTCACCCCTCCACTTT. Protein product: CASSLRAGGNSPLHF.

The chain recombines TRBV6-5 with TRBJ2-7; TRBD1 might be the D (6 bases). Trimming left V 4 bases short and J 2 bases short, with 12 bases between. CDR1 MNHEY and CDR2 SVGAGI come from the germline V gene. This CDR3 is 14 amino acids long. Written as DNA, the CDR3 is TGTGCCAGCAGTTCCGGGACATATGCCTACGAGCAGTACTTC. This sequence encodes CASSSGTYAYEQYF.

This clone was recorded only once. The chain uses TRBV27 and TRBJ2-7; 8 positions agree with TRBD1. Germline trimming cut 5 bases from V and 5 bases from J; bases unmatched to any gene: 5. Germline lookup yields CDR1 MNHEY and CDR2 SMNVEV (reference sequence). The CDR3 has 13 amino acids. CDR3 loop: CASSARGRDEQYF. The CDR3 nucleotides are TGTGCCAGCAGTGCCAGGGGGCGCGACGAGCAGTACTTC.

J is TRBJ1-5 and V is TRBV5-6; the D gene is possibly TRBD1 (6 bases). V was shortened by 1 base and J by 9 bases, with 14 bases between the two germline ends. Germline V gene lookup returns CDR1 SGHDT and CDR2 YYEEEE. CDR3 size: 14 residues. CDR3 DNA sequence: TGTGCCAGCAGCTTGTCGGGGGCCTCTTGGCCCCAGCATTTT. This encodes CASSLSGASWPQHF.

The V gene is TRBV30, the J gene TRBJ1-2; possible D gene TRBD1, 5 bases. CDR1 is GTSNPN and CDR2 is SVGIG in the germline V gene (reference sequence). The CDR3 has 13 amino acids. V was clipped by 2 bases and J by 5 bases, with 12 bases between them. CDR3 amino acids: CAWSSGDGYGYTF. Here the CDR3 DNA reads TGTGCCTGGAGTAGCGGGGACGGATATGGCTACACCTTC.

The chain couples TRBV5-4 to TRBJ2-3, with TRBD2 identical over 11 bases. From germline, CDR1 is SGHNT and CDR2 YYREEE (reference sequence). The CDR3 is 20 residues long. V was pared by 0 bases and J by 4 bases, with 16 bases of the junction left unmatched. The CDR3 protein is CASSLAFLAGGIRGSDTQYF. CDR3 sequence (DNA): TGTGCCAGCAGCTTGGCCTTTCTAGCGGGGGGAATTCGAGGCTCAGATACGCAGTATTTT.

This chain joins TRBV19 and TRBJ2-7; no clear D. Germline V lookup: CDR1 LNHDA, CDR2 SQIVND (reference sequence). Trimming stripped 4 bases from V and 2 bases from J, with 12 bases between. The CDR3 is 14 amino acids. DNA of the CDR3: TGTGCCAGTAGTACGACCTGGGATGCCTACGAGCAGTACTTC. Translated: CASSTTWDAYEQYF.

This chain uses TRBV28 with TRBJ1-6; possible D gene TRBD1, 6 bases. The V end lost 2 bases, the J end lost 10 bases, and 15 bases lay between the germline ends. CDR3 size: 15 residues. Germline assignment: CDR1 MDHEN and CDR2 SYDVKM. The CDR3 sequence is CASSLSEGGGSPLHF. The CDR3 DNA follows: TGTGCCAGCAGTTTAAGTGAGGGGGGAGGGTCACCCCTCCACTTT.

The CDR3 spells CAWRGTFTQYF. The DNA of the CDR3 is TGTGCCTGGAGGGGGACTTTTACGCAGTATTTT. V usage is TRBV30 and J usage is TRBJ2-3; maybe TRBD2 (6 bases). V lost 3 bases to trimming and J lost 8 bases, with 9 bases between them. Germline CDR1 is GTSNPN and CDR2 is SVGIG (reference sequence). The CDR3 runs to 11 residues.

CDR3 sequence reads: CASSGGTSSRNEQFF. The CDR3 region has the DNA TGTGCCAGCAGTGGAGGGACTAGCTCCCGGAATGAGCAGTTCTTC. V gene TRBV2 combines with J gene TRBJ2-1, with TRBD2 matching over 9 bases. The germline gives CDR1 SNHLY, CDR2 FYNNEI. The CDR3 is 15 amino acids. V was pared by 4 bases and J by 7 bases, with 8 bases of the junction left unmatched.

This chain links TRBV18 with TRBJ1-3, with D maybe TRBD1 (5 bases). Trimming stripped 3 bases from V and 4 bases from J, with 19 bases between. CDR1 and CDR2 from the germline V gene are KGHSH and LQKENI. This CDR3 has 17 amino acids. The CDR3 sequence is CASSPPTAGTYGNTIYF. The CDR3 nucleotides are TGTGCCAGCTCACCCCCGACGGCCGGGACCTACGGAAACACCATATATTTT.

This sequence joins TRBV28 and TRBJ1-3; TRBD1 aligns across 7 bases. Germline CDR1 and CDR2: MDHEN and SYDVKM. This CDR3 is 16 amino acids long. Losses at the gene ends were 5 bases for V and 8 bases for J; bases not matched to a gene: 15. The CDR3 protein is CASSPARGRDWDTIYF. The CDR3, as DNA: TGTGCCAGCAGTCCAGCAAGGGGGCGCGACTGGGACACCATATATTTT.

The J gene is TRBJ1-6, the V gene TRBV7-9; D is unresolved. This CDR3 contains 13 residues. Between the trimmed V and J ends, which lost 3 bases and 10 bases, there was a span of 10 bases. In germline, CDR1 is SEHNR, CDR2 FQNEAQ (reference sequence). CDR3 loop: CASSFDNYSPLHF. In DNA, the CDR3 is TGTGCCAGCAGCTTCGACAATTACTCACCCCTCCACTTT.

The V call is TRBV19, the J call TRBJ2-3; D tentatively reads TRBD1 or TRBD2 (5 bases each). The germline V gene encodes CDR1 LNHDA and CDR2 SQIVND (reference sequence). Trimming took 5 bases from V and 1 from J, leaving 16 bases between them. The CDR3 consists of 16 residues. CDR3: CASSGSREYGTDTQYF. CDR3 nucleotides: TGTGCCAGTAGTGGAAGCAGGGAGTACGGCACAGATACGCAGTATTTT.

Comments on this clone: Other DNA sequences in this specimen translate into the identical CDR3. The rearrangement links TRBV10-3 to TRBJ2-7; D unclear. The CDR3 sequence is 11 residues long. Germline values: CDR1 ENHRY, CDR2 SYGVKD. V lost 7 bases and J lost 4, with 8 bases in between. The CDR3 spells CAITSGYEQYF. The CDR3 nucleotides read TGTGCCATCACCTCTGGGTACGAGCAGTACTTC.

This chain connects TRBV18 to TRBJ1-6, with a tentative D call TRBD1 (5 bases). The V and J ends lost 3 bases and 7 bases respectively, with 13 bases between them. CDR3 length equals 15 residues. The V gene's germline CDR1 is KGHSH and CDR2 LQKENI. This CDR3 is CASSPFVQENSPLHF. In DNA form, the CDR3 reads TGTGCCAGCTCACCCTTCGTACAGGAAAATTCACCCCTCCACTTT.

The chain has TRBV2 and TRBJ1-3; 10 bases fit TRBD1. From germline, CDR1 is SNHLY and CDR2 FYNNEI. The CDR3 runs to 21 residues. V was pared by 0 bases and J by 2 bases, with 16 bases of the junction left unmatched. CDR3 nucleotide sequence: TGTGCCAGCAGTGAAGCGCTATGGAGACAGGGGGCGCCGGGGCCTGGAAACACCATATATTTT. It yields the protein CASSEALWRQGAPGPGNTIYF.

The chain joins TRBV30 to TRBJ2-5, with D perhaps matching TRBD2 (5 bases). The CDR3 consists of 13 residues. Germline V gene lookup returns CDR1 GTSNPN and CDR2 SVGIG (reference sequence). V shed 8 bases and J shed 5 bases, with 18 bases lying between them. The CDR3 reads CAQQYNPGETQYF. Written as DNA, the CDR3 is TGTGCCCAACAATACAACCCGGGGGAGACCCAGTACTTC.

The rearrangement links TRBV9 to TRBJ2-5; D is unclear. CDR1 is SGDLS, CDR2 YYNGEE, per germline. CDR3 size: 14 residues. V dropped 0 bases and J dropped 6 bases, with 12 bases sitting between them. CDR3 protein: CASSVGAEKKTQYF. DNA for the CDR3: TGTGCCAGCAGCGTAGGGGCCGAGAAAAAGACCCAGTACTTC. Filled out from reference TRBV9 and TRBJ2-5, the complete variable domain reads DSGVTQTPKHLITATGQRVTLRCSPRSGDLSVYWYQQSLDQGLQFLIQYYNGEERAKGNILERFSAQQFPDLHSELNLSSLELGDSALYFCASSVGAEKKTQYFGPGTRLLVL.

The rearrangement links TRBV29-1 to TRBJ2-3; 7 bases are a match to TRBD2. Trimming removed 4 bases from V and 2 bases from J; junction bases left unmatched: 3. The CDR3 is 13 residues long. Germline-derived CDR1 and CDR2 are SQVTM and ANQGSEA. In DNA, the CDR3 is TGCAGCGTTGGGGGGGGTAACACAGATACGCAGTATTTT. This encodes CSVGGGNTDTQYF.

This chain links TRBV5-8 with TRBJ2-7, with D hard to call. The CDR3 consists of 14 residues. The V end was cut by 3 bases, the J end by 6 bases, with 16 bases between. In germline, CDR1 is SGHTS, CDR2 YDEGEE. The CDR3 spells CASSYRVLVSEQYF. CDR3 DNA sequence: TGTGCCAGCAGCTACCGGGTCTTAGTCTCCGAGCAGTACTTC.

The rearrangement links TRBV7-8 to TRBJ2-3; the D call may be TRBD1 or TRBD2 (5 bases each). Germline loops: CDR1 SGHVS, CDR2 FQNEAQ. V lost 3 bases and J lost 0, with 10 bases in between. The CDR3 has 15 amino acids. This CDR3 reads CASSFGGRSTDTQYF. As DNA, the CDR3 is TGTGCCAGCAGCTTTGGGGGTAGGAGCACAGATACGCAGTATTTT.

DNA for the CDR3: TGTGCCAGCAGTGACGGGGGGGAGTACAATGAGCAGTTCTTC. This sequence encodes CASSDGGEYNEQFF. This sequence joins TRBV2 and TRBJ2-1, with 8 bases matching TRBD2. V shed 3 bases and J 4 bases; nucleotides not matched to a gene: 2. The CDR3 is made up of 14 amino acids. Germline V gene data show CDR1 as SNHLY and CDR2 as FYNNEI.

The chain links TRBV6-5 to TRBJ2-5; D could derive from TRBD1 or TRBD2 (5 bases each). Trimming left V 2 bases short and J 7 bases short, with 17 bases between. Germline V gene lookup returns CDR1 MNHEY and CDR2 SVGAGI. The CDR3 runs 15 residues. The CDR3 region is CASSYTSGTPVTQYF. The DNA of the CDR3 is TGTGCCAGCAGTTACACATCCGGGACGCCCGTGACCCAGTACTTC.

This clone was seen only once. Other nucleotide sequences in the sample specify the same CDR3. The J gene is TRBJ2-3, the V gene TRBV30; D assignment may be TRBD1 or TRBD2 (6 bases each). V lost 3 bases and J 5 bases, leaving 12 bases between the germline ends. Looked up from germline, CDR1 is GTSNPN and CDR2 is SVGIG (reference sequence). This CDR3 spans 13 amino acids. CDR3 nucleotides: TGTGCCTGGAGCCGAGGAGGGGGAGATACGCAGTATTTT. Protein product: CAWSRGGGDTQYF.